Here is one TCR beta chain with its context. Its antigen is still unknown. No base quality information exists; no much larger clone differs at one position. This entry is derived from a study of T cell responses to AZD1222 COVID-19 vaccine (dated by TCRdb to about 2021). For the wider study: TCR sequencing covered roughly 230 trial participants: nearly 210 given two doses of AZD1222 and 26 given two doses of MenACWY control vaccine. Trial participants were enrolled by age into 18-55, 56-69 and 70-plus year subgroups, with about 150, 27 and 61 TCR-sequenced participants respectively. Study-wide findings and limitations: Spike-specific TCR breadth and depth rose significantly after two AZD1222 doses compared with day 0 and with MenACWY recipients. Vaccine-associated CD4 TCRs spanned the whole spike protein, with dominant responses in regions 160-218 and 743-854. In the small 56-69-year group, the increase in depth fell short of significance, most likely because of low power. Participants were mostly white British and included more females than males, and it was suggested by the authors that clonal diversity may have been underestimated. Conclusions about previously exposed vaccinees are limited, since just a handful of AZD1222 recipients were seropositive for SARS-CoV-2 at baseline. No day 14 peak-response samples were available, so repertoires were characterized only after the peak T cell response. Nearly half of unique spike-specific TCRs reportedly recognized epitopes outside regions mutated in the B.1.351 and B.1.1.7 variants.

This specimen's time point label, per the study, means: about 28 days (+/-7) after the second vaccine dose. Because spike-specific TCR depth and breadth did not differ between the two schedules, AZD1222 recipients who got a second dose at roughly 4 weeks were pooled with those who got a second dose at roughly 12 weeks. Vaccinee samples came from UK trials COV001 and COV002, including a single-blind randomized controlled phase 2/3 trial of AZD1222 (ChAdOx1 nCoV-19) in healthy adults. For TCRbeta chain sequencing, PBMC samples were collected from trial participants at day 0 and at day 28 after the second dose. The CDR3 regions of human TCRbeta chains were subjected to immunosequencing. Processing in the source paper ran as follows. Repertoire TCRs were matched against a reference library of SARS-CoV-2-specific TCRs generated with the MIRA antigen-specificity platform. Breadth meant the fraction of unique TCRs that were SARS-CoV-2-associated, whereas depth meant the fraction of total T cells that were SARS-CoV-2-associated. Using the MIRA data, every spike-specific TCR was mapped to the spike region that the TCR reacted to and assigned to either a CD4 or a CD8 class. Log10-transformed breadth and depth values were compared by one-way ANOVA with Sidak's multiple comparisons tests. TCRdb stores this immuneACCESS table with in-frame sequences only. Part of the clones is absent; in the studies checked, under half of the shortfall reflects unresolved V genes, and no reason is known for the rest. That table gives V, J and clone size, and the DNA gave D and trimming. Recorded for this sample are 150,000 or so clones; around 86% of them occurred a single time. The ten largest account for roughly a tenth of the sample.

The CDR3 sequence holds 13 residues, the cysteine and phenylalanine included. Of the read, only the CDR3 DNA is kept; its 39 bases are in frame from base 1. Germline trimming: 8 bases from V, 5 bases from J; junction bases outside gene matches: 8. CDR1 and CDR2 (MNHEY, SVGAGI) derive from the germline V gene. The chain employs TRBV6-5 and TRBJ2-7; 8 bases in between match TRBD1. The sequences come from peripheral blood, collected 28 days after the second AZD1222 dose. The source of this sequence is an adult who received the AZD1222 COVID-19 vaccine. The CDR3 sequence is CASRGQGAHEQYF. Read as DNA, the sequence is TGTGCCAGCCGAGGGCAGGGGGCCCACGAGCAGTACTTC.